The rows below give T cell receptor beta chains drawn from one sample of a study of post-analysis software for immune sequencing data. In TCRdb, the PCR reads were re-called with MiXCR into one record per CDR3 protein. The data hold 650,000 to 900,000 distinct CDR3 sequences, with around 46% observed a single time. Sequences were obtained from blood. Receptors originate from a girl between 5 and 17 years old with multiple sclerosis. Each CDR3 is given with its conserved first and last residue. Fields, in order: clone size, D gene, V gene, J gene, CDR3 DNA, CDR3 protein. The D gene is left open where the match is weak. For some rows the clone size is stated as once, few or many, or as a class when expanded; others skip it.

-,TRBD2,TRBV4-1,TRBJ2-7,TGCGCCAGCAGCCAAGCAGCGGGGGGAGCCTACGAGCAGTACTTC,CASSQAAGGAYEQYF
-,-,TRBV27,TRBJ2-1,TGTGCCAGCAGTTCTACCATGACTAGATTTGGGCCCAATGAGCAGTTCTTC,CASSSTMTRFGPNEQFF
few,-,TRBV29-1,TRBJ2-1,TGCAGCGTTGTAGGGGTTGTTTGGACCCAGCAGTTCTTC,CSVVGVVWTQQFF
-,-,TRBV7-2,TRBJ1-3,TGTGCCAGCAGCTTGGTAAACACCATATATTTT,CASSLVNTIYF
few,-,TRBV15,TRBJ2-4,TGTGCCACCAGCAGAGGAAGGCATGGCAAAAACATTCAGTACTTC,CATSRGRHGKNIQYF
-,-,TRBV7-9,TRBJ1-2,TGTGCCAGCAGCTTAGCGCAGTCAGGGTTTTTGGACTATGGCTACACCTTC,CASSLAQSGFLDYGYTF
few,TRBD1,TRBV28,TRBJ1-2,TGTGCCAGCAGTTTATTAGACAGGGATAACTATGGCTACACCTTC,CASSLLDRDNYGYTF
once,-,TRBV3-1,TRBJ2-3,TGTGCCAGCAGCCCCCCAGTTACAGAGTCGACAGATACGCAGTATTTT,CASSPPVTESTDTQYF
few,-,TRBV7-2,TRBJ2-3,TGTGCCTCAAGGGGGGGAGATACGCAGTATTTT,CASRGGDTQYF
-,-,TRBV2,TRBJ2-7,TGTGCCAGCACTTCCTACCGCACGCTTCTCTCCTACGAGCAGTACTTC,CASTSYRTLLSYEQYF
few,-,TRBV28,TRBJ2-3,TGTGCCAGCAGTTCATTTTTAGCGGCAGATACGCAGTATTTT,CASSSFLAADTQYF
-,-,TRBV4-2,TRBJ2-1,TGTGCCAGCAGCCAAGAGGGGGATGGTGAGCAGTTCTTC,CASSQEGDGEQFF
-,-,TRBV30,TRBJ2-7,TGTGCCTGGAGTGTAGGTGGCCCTTCTTCCTACGAGCAGTACTTC,CAWSVGGPSSYEQYF
once,TRBD1,TRBV6-5,TRBJ1-2,TGTGCCAGCAGTTACTCTTCGGGCGGCAGGGGGGACTATGGCTACACCTTC,CASSYSSGGRGDYGYTF
-,TRBD2,TRBV20-1,TRBJ2-2,TGCAGTGCTAGGCAACCGGGACTACCCAACACCGGGGAGCTGTTTTTT,CSARQPGLPNTGELFF
few,TRBD2,TRBV3-1,TRBJ2-7,TGTGCCAGCAGCCAAGGGAGCGGGAGTGGGCACGAGCAGTACTTC,CASSQGSGSGHEQYF
once,TRBD2,TRBV4-3,TRBJ2-3,TGCGCCAGCAGCCAAGATCTACTAGCGGGAGGGCATACGCAGTATTTT,CASSQDLLAGGHTQYF
few,-,TRBV4-3,TRBJ2-2,TGCGCCAGCAGCCGCGAATACAGGGTTGACGGGGAGCTGTTTTTT,CASSREYRVDGELFF
-,-,TRBV6-6,TRBJ2-7,TGTGCCAGCAGTGGCCGGGGGTTCGACGAGCAGTACTTC,CASSGRGFDEQYF
few,TRBD2,TRBV12-3/TRBV12-4,TRBJ2-5,TGTGCCAGCACCCCAACTAGCGGGATACCGCCACGAGAGACCCAGTACTTC,CASTPTSGIPPRETQYF
-,TRBD2,TRBV5-4,TRBJ2-5,TGTGCCAGCAGCTTGTCGGGACTAGCGGGCCGGGGGCAGTACTTC,CASSLSGLAGRGQYF
-,-,TRBV12-3/TRBV12-4,TRBJ1-2,TGTGCCAGCAGTTCTTGGATTAATAACTATGGCTACACCTTC,CASSSWINNYGYTF
few,-,TRBV2,TRBJ1-1,TGTGCCAGCAGCCCGAACACGGGGAACACTGAAGCTTTCTTT,CASSPNTGNTEAFF
-,-,TRBV6-6,TRBJ2-7,TGTGCCAGCAATAGGTTTTCCCACCCTGAATACGAGCAGTACTTC,CASNRFSHPEYEQYF
few,TRBD1,TRBV28,TRBJ2-1,TGTGCCAGCAGACCCGGGACAGGGGGCGATTATGAGCAGTTCTTC,CASRPGTGGDYEQFF
few,TRBD2,TRBV20-1,TRBJ2-5,TGCAGTGCTAGTTATCGCCTAGCGGGAGAGACCCAGTACTTC,CSASYRLAGETQYF
-,TRBD1,TRBV20-1,TRBJ1-4,TGCAGTGCGAGCAGGGGGCGGCCTAATGAAAAACTGTTTTTT,CSASRGRPNEKLFF
-,TRBD2,TRBV2,TRBJ2-1,TGTGCCAGCAGTGGGGGGACTAGCGGGAGTGATAGTGAGCAGTTCTTC,CASSGGTSGSDSEQFF
-,TRBD2,TRBV7-6,TRBJ2-1,TGTGCCAGCAGCAGTAGCGGGAGTCTGACCTACAATGAGCAGTTCTTC,CASSSSGSLTYNEQFF
-,-,TRBV11-1,TRBJ1-3,TGTGCCAGCAGCTTCAGGAGCCTCTCTGGAAACACCATATATTTT,CASSFRSLSGNTIYF
few,-,TRBV24-1,TRBJ1-2,TGTGCCACCAGTGGGGGAACAAACTATGGCTACACCTTC,CATSGGTNYGYTF
-,-,TRBV15,TRBJ2-3,TGTGCCACCAGCAGGGTGACGGGGTTTGCAGATACGCAGTATTTT,CATSRVTGFADTQYF
many,TRBD2,TRBV7-9,TRBJ2-3,TGTGCCAGCAGCCAACAGCGGGCGGGGGGAGATACGCAGTATTTT,CASSQQRAGGDTQYF
-,-,TRBV28,TRBJ2-7,TGTGCCAGCACTTCGAGGGGACAAATCTACGAGCAGTACTTC,CASTSRGQIYEQYF
-,-,TRBV27,TRBJ2-2,TGTGCCAGCAGTTTAGGAGGGTCCTGGGAGCTGTTTTTT,CASSLGGSWELFF
-,-,TRBV6-5,TRBJ1-1,TGTGCCAGCAGCAGGGGCCCGAGGACTGAAGCTTTCTTT,CASSRGPRTEAFF
-,TRBD2,TRBV9,TRBJ2-3,TGTGCCAGCAGCCCAACGACTAGCGGGACACATACGCAGTATTTT,CASSPTTSGTHTQYF
-,-,TRBV12-1,TRBJ2-7,TGTGCCAGCAGCTTTGGGCGGGAGGGCACGTACGAGCAGTACTTC,CASSFGREGTYEQYF
-,-,TRBV3-1,TRBJ2-7,TGTGCCAGCAGCCAAGCCCCCGCAATCGCCTACGAGCAGTACTTC,CASSQAPAIAYEQYF
-,-,TRBV10-3,TRBJ1-4,TGTGCCATCAGTGAGTCTAGGGGGGCGAATTCCCCCCGCGAAAAACTGTTTTTT,CAISESRGANSPREKLFF
-,TRBD1,TRBV25-1,TRBJ1-2,TGTGCCAGCAGGCAAGCCGGACAGGGAATCGGTGGCTACACCTTC,CASRQAGQGIGGYTF
-,-,TRBV5-1,TRBJ2-7,TGCGCCAGCAGCTTGAGTTCAGGGAAATACGAGCAGTACTTC,CASSLSSGKYEQYF
-,TRBD2,TRBV7-9,TRBJ2-7,TGTGCCAGCAGCGATAGGACTAGCCCCACCTACGAGCAGTACTTC,CASSDRTSPTYEQYF
few,-,TRBV12-3/TRBV12-4,TRBJ2-3,TGTGCCAGCAGACGCCGGGACCTTAGCACAGATGCGCAGTATTTT,CASRRRDLSTDAQYF
-,TRBD1,TRBV20-1,TRBJ1-2,TGCAGTGCTAGAGATCGGACAGGGAAAGGGGGGTACTATGGCTACACCTTC,CSARDRTGKGGYYGYTF
-,-,TRBV20-1,TRBJ1-2,TGCAGTGCTAGACCTCGCTACACCTTC,CSARPRYTF
-,-,TRBV12-3/TRBV12-4,TRBJ1-1,TGTGCCAGCAGTGCACCGGGACGGCTGAACACTGGAGCTTTCTTT,CASSAPGRLNTGAFF
-,TRBD2,TRBV20-1,TRBJ2-4,TGCAGTGCTAGAGATGTCGGGGGGGGAGCCAAAAACATTCAGTACTTC,CSARDVGGGAKNIQYF